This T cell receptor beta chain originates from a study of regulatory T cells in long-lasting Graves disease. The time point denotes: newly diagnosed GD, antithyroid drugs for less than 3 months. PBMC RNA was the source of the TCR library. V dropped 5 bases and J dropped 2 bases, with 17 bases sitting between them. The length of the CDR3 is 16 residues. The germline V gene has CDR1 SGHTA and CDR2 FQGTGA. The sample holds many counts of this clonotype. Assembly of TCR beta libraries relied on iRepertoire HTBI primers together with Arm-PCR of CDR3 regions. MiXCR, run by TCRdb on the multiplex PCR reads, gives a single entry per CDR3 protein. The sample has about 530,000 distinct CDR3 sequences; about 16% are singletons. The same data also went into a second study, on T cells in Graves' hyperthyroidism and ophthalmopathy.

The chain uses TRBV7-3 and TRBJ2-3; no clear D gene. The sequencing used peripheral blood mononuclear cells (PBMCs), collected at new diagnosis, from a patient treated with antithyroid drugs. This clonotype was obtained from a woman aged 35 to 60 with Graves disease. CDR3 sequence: CASSATGEVNTDTQYF. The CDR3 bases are TGTGCCAGCAGCGCCACGGGTGAGGTCAACACAGATACGCAGTATTTT.